This T cell receptor (beta chain) is from a study of T cells in Graves' hyperthyroidism and ophthalmopathy. Exclusion of a patient resulted from uncontrolled infection, other autoimmune disease, pregnancy or lactation. Amplification yielded TCR beta CDR3 regions, with RNA transcripts as the source. HTBI primers were employed in a first-round RT-PCR of the TCR CDR3. MiXCR, run by TCRdb on the multiplex PCR reads, gives a single entry per CDR3 protein. The sample carries about 540,000 distinct CDR3 sequences, around 46% recorded once. Comment on this clonotype: Here the CDR3 omits its conserved ending phenylalanine or tryptophan, so a read error is the likely source.

This CDR3 region has 13 residues. The germline V gene has CDR1 SQVTM and CDR2 ANQGSEA. Germline trimming cut 4 bases from V and 5 bases from J; bases unmatched to any gene: 7. The chain couples TRBV29-1 to TRBJ1-2; TRBD1 matches 7 bases. What was sequenced was peripheral blood or thyroid tissue (not recorded which). This receptor was taken from a woman aged 18-35 years with Graves' hyperthyroidism. CDR3 DNA: TGCAGCGTTGCGGGACAGAACAGTTATGGCTACACCCTC. Its protein is CSVAGQNSYGYTL.